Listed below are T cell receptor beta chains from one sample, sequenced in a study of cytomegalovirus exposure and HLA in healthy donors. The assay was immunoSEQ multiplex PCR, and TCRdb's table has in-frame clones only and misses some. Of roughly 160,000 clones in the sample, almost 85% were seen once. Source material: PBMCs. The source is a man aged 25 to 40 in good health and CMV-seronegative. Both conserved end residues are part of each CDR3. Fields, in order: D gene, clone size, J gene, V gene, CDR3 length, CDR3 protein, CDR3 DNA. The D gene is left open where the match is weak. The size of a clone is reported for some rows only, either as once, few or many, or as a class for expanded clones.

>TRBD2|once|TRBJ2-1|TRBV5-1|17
CASSRLAGGPPYNEQFF
TGCGCCAGCTCAAGACTAGCGGGGGGGCCTCCCTACAATGAGCAGTTCTTC
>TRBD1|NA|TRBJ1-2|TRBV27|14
CASSSWGTGYGYTF
TGTGCCAGCAGTTCTTGGGGGACAGGATATGGCTACACCTTC
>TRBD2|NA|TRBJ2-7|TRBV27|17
CASSSISSGRNSYEQYF
TGTGCCAGCAGTTCCATATCTAGCGGGCGGAACTCCTACGAGCAGTACTTC
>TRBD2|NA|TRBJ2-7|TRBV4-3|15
CASSQDASGAGEQYF
TGCGCCAGCAGCCAAGATGCTAGCGGAGCTGGGGAGCAGTACTTC
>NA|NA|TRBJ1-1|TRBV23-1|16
CARTHAGLRMNTEAFF
TGCGCCAGGACTCATGCGGGGTTACGCATGAACACTGAAGCTTTCTTT
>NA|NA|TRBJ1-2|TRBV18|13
CASSYTGLDGYTF
TGTGCCAGCTCATACACAGGGCTCGATGGCTACACCTTC
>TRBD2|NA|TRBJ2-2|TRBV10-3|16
CAISPRAGANTGELFF
TGTGCCATCAGCCCCCGAGCGGGGGCGAACACCGGGGAGCTGTTTTTT
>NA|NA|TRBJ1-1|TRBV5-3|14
CARSLYKGGTEAFF
TGTGCCAGAAGCTTGTATAAGGGAGGGACTGAAGCTTTCTTT
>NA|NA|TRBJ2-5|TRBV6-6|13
CASSSGPTETQYF
TGTGCCAGCAGTAGCGGACCTACAGAGACCCAATACTTC
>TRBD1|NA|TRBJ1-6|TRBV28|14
CASTRAGGNSPLHF
TGTGCCAGCACCCGGGCAGGGGGTAATTCACCCCTCCACTTT
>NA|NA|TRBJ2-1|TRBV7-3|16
CASSQRPGLPYNEQFF
TGTGCCAGCAGCCAAAGACCGGGACTCCCCTACAATGAGCAGTTCTTC
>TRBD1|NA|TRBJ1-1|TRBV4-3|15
CASSRQGAPNTEAFF
TGCGCCAGCAGCCGACAGGGGGCCCCGAACACTGAAGCTTTCTTT
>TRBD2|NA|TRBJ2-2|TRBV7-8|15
CASVAGGLYTGELFF
TGTGCCAGCGTAGCGGGGGGGTTATACACCGGGGAGCTGTTTTTT
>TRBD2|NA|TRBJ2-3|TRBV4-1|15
CASSPGRGEGDTQYF
TGCGCCAGCAGCCCCGGGAGGGGGGAGGGAGATACGCAGTATTTT
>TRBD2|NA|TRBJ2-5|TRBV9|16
CASSTASGSSQETQYF
TGTGCCAGCAGTACTGCTAGCGGGAGTTCACAAGAGACCCAGTACTTC
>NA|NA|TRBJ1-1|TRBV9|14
CASSVRGGDTEAFF
TGTGCCAGCAGCGTGAGGGGGGGGGACACTGAAGCTTTCTTT
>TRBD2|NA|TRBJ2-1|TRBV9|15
CASSTSGGSYNEQFF
TGTGCCAGCAGCACTAGCGGGGGCTCCTACAATGAGCAGTTCTTC
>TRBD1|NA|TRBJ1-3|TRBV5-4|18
CASSPKGQGMSSGNTIYF
TGTGCCAGCAGCCCGAAAGGACAGGGGATGAGCTCTGGAAACACCATATATTTT